Below, 19 T cell receptor beta chains from the same sample are listed, as sequenced in a study of CD8 T cells in ankylosing spondylitis. TCRdb itself ran the 5' RACE reads through MiXCR, one entry per CDR3 protein. Of about 130,000 distinct CDR3 sequences listed, over 7% are singletons. The sequenced sample consisted of blood, either unsorted or a sorted T cell fraction (not recorded which). The receptors shown here come from a male donor with ankylosing spondylitis or in good health (not recorded which).

This clonotype was found many times. CDR3 sequence: CASSQLSREETQYF. In nucleotides, the CDR3 is TGTGCCAGCAGCCAACTTTCCAGAGAAGAGACCCAGTACTTC. The V gene is TRBV14, the J gene TRBJ2-5; D is ambiguous. The germline V and J ends were trimmed by 2 bases and 3 bases, with 10 bases remaining between them. CDR1 and CDR2 (germline): SGHDN, FVKESK. This CDR3 region has 14 residues.

This clonotype was detected a few times. This chain joins TRBV6-5 and TRBJ2-1, with 12 bases that match TRBD2. J lost 3 bases, V lost 2 bases, and 5 bases had no gene match. Germline assignment: CDR1 MNHEY and CDR2 SVGAGI. CDR3 length equals 17 residues. Written as DNA, the CDR3 is TGTGCCAGCAGTTACCGCGGACTAGCGGGATACTACAATGAGCAGTTCTTC. This sequence encodes CASSYRGLAGYYNEQFF.

This clonotype was counted many times. This chain connects TRBV20-1 to TRBJ2-3, with 7 bases fitting TRBD2. J was trimmed by 1 base and V by 0 bases; bases with no gene match: 4. Germline values: CDR1 DFQATT, CDR2 SNEGSKA (reference sequence). This CDR3 has 15 amino acids. In DNA form, the CDR3 reads TGCAGTGCTAGAGAGGAGACTAGCCGCACAGATACGCAGTATTTT. Its translation is CSAREETSRTDTQYF.

This clonotype was observed at least ten times. The chain recombines TRBV12-3 or TRBV12-4 with TRBJ2-3; 10 positions agree with TRBD2. The CDR3 is 16 amino acids. Trimming removed 6 bases from V and 6 bases from J; junction bases left unmatched: 12. For the CDR3, the DNA is TGTGCCAGCAGCCTTGGACTAGCGGTCCCGGGGGATACGCAGTATTTT. Its protein product is CASSLGLAVPGDTQYF.

This clonotype was counted at least ten times. The chain is built from TRBV24-1 and TRBJ2-1, with a possible D match to TRBD2 (6 bases). This CDR3 has 14 amino acids. The V end lost 4 bases, the J end lost 11 bases, and 17 bases lay between the germline ends. Germline V gene lookup returns CDR1 KGHDR and CDR2 SFDVKD. The CDR3 is CATSDTGASVKQFF. The DNA of the CDR3 is TGTGCCACCAGTGACACGGGAGCTAGCGTCAAGCAGTTCTTC.

This clonotype was detected many times. The missing conserved phenylalanine or tryptophan at the end of this CDR3 makes a read error likely. No DNA is shown, since the ends of the CDR3 on it are uncertain; the CDR3 is the one TCRdb lists. V and J are TRBV20-1 and TRBJ1-1; TRBD1 was called by the table and not checked on the DNA. Germline CDR1 reads DFQATT; CDR2 reads SNEGSKA (reference sequence). The CDR3 contains 11 residues when both ends are counted. This chain's CDR3 is CSAPRDRDITV.

This sequence joins TRBV7-9 and TRBJ2-7, with TRBD2 identical over 10 bases. CDR1 and CDR2 from the germline V gene are SEHNR and FQNEAQ (reference sequence). J lost 5 bases, V lost 5 bases, and 9 bases had no gene match. There are 15 residues in the CDR3. In DNA, the CDR3 is TGTGCCAGCAGCAACCCGGGACTAGCGAGCGACGAGCAGTACTTC. It is translated as CASSNPGLASDEQYF.

This clonotype was seen ten or more times. The chain has TRBV20-1 and TRBJ2-7; 7 bases are shared with TRBD1. The trim removed 6 bases at V and 4 bases at J, leaving 3 bases unmatched. Germline V gene sequence: CDR1 DFQATT, CDR2 SNEGSKA (reference sequence). CDR3 length: 11 amino acids. Here the CDR3 DNA reads TGCAGTGCATTGACAGGGTACGAGCAGTACTTC. Protein sequence: CSALTGYEQYF.

The sample holds many counts of this clonotype. This rearrangement joins TRBV5-1 to TRBJ2-1; 12 bases align to TRBD1. V trimming: 4 bases; J trimming: 7 bases; junction bases outside the gene matches: 12. This CDR3 comprises 17 residues. Per the germline V gene, CDR1 is SGHRS and CDR2 is YFSETQ. The CDR3 DNA reads TGCGCCAGCAGCAAAAATACCGGGACAGGGGGCAGAAATGAGCAGTTCTTC. It specifies CASSKNTGTGGRNEQFF.

The chain combines TRBV6-5 with TRBJ2-3; unclear D gene. This CDR3 is 14 amino acids long. Germline V CDR1 and CDR2: MNHEY, SVGAGI. The V and J ends lost 3 bases and 6 bases respectively, with 13 bases between them. CDR3 in DNA: TGTGCCAGCAGTTATCTTTTTACCGCGGATACGCAGTATTTT. Protein product: CASSYLFTADTQYF.

This clonotype was seen only a few times. V is TRBV2 and J is TRBJ2-1; TRBD2 matches at 9 bases. The length of the CDR3 is 14 residues. Germline CDR1 reads SNHLY; CDR2 reads FYNNEI. The junction had 4 bases not matched to a gene; V was cut back by 4 bases and J by 6 bases. The CDR3 reads CASSAGLAPNEQFF. The CDR3 nucleotides are TGTGCCAGCAGTGCGGGACTAGCCCCCAATGAGCAGTTCTTC.

This clonotype has a count of ten or more. The chain carries TRBV20-1 and TRBJ2-5; 9 bases line up with TRBD2. CDR3 length: 14 amino acids. Per the germline V gene, CDR1 is DFQATT and CDR2 is SNEGSKA (reference sequence). V trimming: 5 bases; J trimming: 5 bases; junction bases outside the gene matches: 9. CDR3 region: CSAPVSGSPETQYF. The CDR3 DNA reads as TGCAGTGCTCCCGTTAGCGGGAGTCCCGAGACCCAGTACTTC.

This sequence joins TRBV5-1 and TRBJ2-1, with 8 positions matching TRBD2. V was pared by 1 base and J by 10 bases, with 7 bases of the junction left unmatched. Looked up from germline, CDR1 is SGHRS and CDR2 is YFSETQ. The CDR3 loop spans 14 amino acids. The chain's CDR3 is CASSLPNPGGEQFF. Written as DNA, the CDR3 is TGCGCCAGCAGCTTGCCGAACCCGGGGGGGGAGCAGTTCTTC. The variable domain in full, completed from reference TRBV5-1 and TRBJ2-1, reads KAGVTQTPRYLIKTRGQQVTLSCSPISGHRSVSWYQQTPGQGLQFLFEYFSETQRNKGNFPGRFSGRQFSNSRSEMNVSTLELGDSALYLCASSLPNPGGEQFFGPGTRLTVL.

Many counts were recorded for this clonotype. The CDR3 sequence is CASSTTSGPYEQYF. CDR3 coding DNA: TGCGCCAGCAGTACGACTAGCGGACCCTACGAGCAGTACTTC. The rearrangement joins TRBV5-1 to TRBJ2-7; 9 positions match TRBD2. The V segment lost 5 bases and the J segment 2 bases; nucleotides outside the gene matches: 5. CDR3 size: 14 residues. Per the germline V gene, CDR1 is SGHRS and CDR2 is YFSETQ.

The table lists this clonotype with a few counts. The chain uses TRBV6-1 and TRBJ2-3; the match to TRBD1 covers 8 bases. The CDR3 sequence is 13 residues long. J gave up 7 bases and V 6 bases, and 6 bases lay outside the gene matches. Germline V gene data show CDR1 as MNHNS and CDR2 as SASEGT. CDR3 DNA sequence: TGTGCCAGCAGGGAGACAGGGGAATATACGCAGTATTTT. Residues: CASRETGEYTQYF.

The V call is TRBV5-1, the J call TRBJ1-3, with D unresolved. The CDR3 contains 15 residues. Trimming stripped 4 bases from V and 0 bases from J, with 11 bases between. Germline CDR1 reads SGHRS; CDR2 reads YFSETQ. The CDR3 sequence: CASSPDKPSGNTIYF. As DNA, the CDR3 is TGCGCCAGCAGCCCCGACAAACCCTCTGGAAACACCATATATTTT.

This clonotype was observed at least ten times. V gene TRBV5-8 combines with J gene TRBJ1-4, with D uncertain. CDR3 size: 11 residues. Germline V gives CDR1 SGHTS, CDR2 YDEGEE. Trimming shortened V by 1 base and J by 10 bases, and 5 bases separated the two germline ends. This chain's CDR3 is CASSLFGKLFF. The CDR3 DNA reads as TGTGCCAGCAGCTTGTTTGGAAAACTGTTTTTT. Full variable domain (remainder filled in from reference TRBV5-8 and TRBJ1-4): EAGVTQSPTHLIKTRGQQATLRCSPISGHTSVYWYQQALGLGLQFLLWYDEGEERNRGNFPPRFSGRQFPNYSSELNVNALELEDSALYLCASSLFGKLFFGSGTQLSVL.

This clonotype has only a few counts. V gene TRBV5-1 combines with J gene TRBJ1-1, with 11 positions matching TRBD1. Trimming removed 2 bases from V and 1 base from J; junction bases left unmatched: 1. Germline CDR1 SGHRS, CDR2 YFSETQ. This CDR3 spans 15 amino acids. The CDR3 nucleotides are TGCGCCAGCAGCTTCGGACAGGGGGCGAACACTGAAGCTTTCTTT. The encoded protein is CASSFGQGANTEAFF.

In this sample, this clonotype turned up many times. The chain carries TRBV5-1 and TRBJ1-1, with D maybe TRBD1 (6 bases). CDR3 length: 13 residues. The V and J ends lost 1 base and 8 bases respectively, with 12 bases between them. Germline CDR1 reads SGHRS; CDR2 reads YFSETQ. CDR3 region: CASSLQGFGEAFF. CDR3 DNA sequence: TGCGCCAGCAGCTTGCAGGGGTTTGGCGAAGCTTTCTTT.